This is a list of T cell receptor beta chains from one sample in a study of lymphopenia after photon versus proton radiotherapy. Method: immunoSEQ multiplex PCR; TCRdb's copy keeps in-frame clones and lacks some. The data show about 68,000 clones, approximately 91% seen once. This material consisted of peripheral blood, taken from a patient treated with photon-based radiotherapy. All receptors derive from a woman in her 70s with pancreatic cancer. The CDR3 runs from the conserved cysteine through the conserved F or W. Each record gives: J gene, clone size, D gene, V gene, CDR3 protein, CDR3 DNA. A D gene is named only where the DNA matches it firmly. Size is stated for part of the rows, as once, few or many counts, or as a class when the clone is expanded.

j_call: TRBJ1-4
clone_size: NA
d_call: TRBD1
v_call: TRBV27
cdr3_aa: CASSAYSGTGKLFF
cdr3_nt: TGTGCCAGCAGCGCCTACTCCGGGACAGGGAAACTGTTTTTT

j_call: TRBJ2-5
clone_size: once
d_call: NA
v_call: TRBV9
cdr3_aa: CASSVAEETQYF
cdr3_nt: TGTGCCAGCAGCGTAGCGGAAGAGACCCAGTACTTC

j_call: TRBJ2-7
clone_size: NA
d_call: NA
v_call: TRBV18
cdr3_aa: CASSRNSLYEQYF
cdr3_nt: TGTGCCAGCTCACGAAACTCCCTCTACGAGCAGTACTTC

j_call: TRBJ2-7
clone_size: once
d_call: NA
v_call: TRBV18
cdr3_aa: CASSRGFSDEQYF
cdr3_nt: TGTGCCAGCTCACGGGGATTTAGCGACGAGCAGTACTTC

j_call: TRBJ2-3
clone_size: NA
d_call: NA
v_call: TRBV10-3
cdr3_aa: CAISELGAATSTDTQYF
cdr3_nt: TGTGCCATCAGTGAGTTAGGAGCGGCCACTAGCACAGATACGCAGTATTTT

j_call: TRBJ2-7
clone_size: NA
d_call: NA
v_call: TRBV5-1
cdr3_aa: CASSLGDTGYEQYF
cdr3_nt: TGCGCCAGCAGCTTGGGGGACACAGGCTACGAGCAGTACTTC

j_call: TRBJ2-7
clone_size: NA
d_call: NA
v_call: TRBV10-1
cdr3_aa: CASSETSFYEQYF
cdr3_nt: TGCGCCAGCAGTGAGACTAGCTTCTACGAGCAGTACTTC

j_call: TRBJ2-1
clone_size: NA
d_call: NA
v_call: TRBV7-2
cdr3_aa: CASSTGAYNEQFF
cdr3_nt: TGTGCCAGCAGCACGGGAGCATACAATGAGCAGTTCTTC

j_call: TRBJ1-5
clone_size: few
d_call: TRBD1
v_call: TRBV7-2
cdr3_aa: CASSSTGGDQPQHF
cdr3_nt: TGTGCCAGCAGCTCGACAGGGGGTGATCAGCCCCAGCATTTT

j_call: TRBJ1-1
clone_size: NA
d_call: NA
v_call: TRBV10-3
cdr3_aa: CAISEGTEAFF
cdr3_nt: TGTGCCATCAGTGAGGGGACTGAAGCTTTCTTT

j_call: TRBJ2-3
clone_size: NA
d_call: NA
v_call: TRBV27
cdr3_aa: CASSFYGTSTDTQYF
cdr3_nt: TGTGCCAGCAGTTTCTACGGGACTAGCACAGATACGCAGTATTTT

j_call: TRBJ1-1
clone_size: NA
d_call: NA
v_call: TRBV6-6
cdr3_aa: CASKDRTNTEAFF
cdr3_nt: TGTGCCAGCAAAGACAGGACGAACACTGAAGCTTTCTTT

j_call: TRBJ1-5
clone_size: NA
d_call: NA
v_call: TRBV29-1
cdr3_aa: CSVAGRANQPQHF
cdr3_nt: TGCAGCGTTGCCGGTAGGGCCAATCAGCCCCAGCATTTT